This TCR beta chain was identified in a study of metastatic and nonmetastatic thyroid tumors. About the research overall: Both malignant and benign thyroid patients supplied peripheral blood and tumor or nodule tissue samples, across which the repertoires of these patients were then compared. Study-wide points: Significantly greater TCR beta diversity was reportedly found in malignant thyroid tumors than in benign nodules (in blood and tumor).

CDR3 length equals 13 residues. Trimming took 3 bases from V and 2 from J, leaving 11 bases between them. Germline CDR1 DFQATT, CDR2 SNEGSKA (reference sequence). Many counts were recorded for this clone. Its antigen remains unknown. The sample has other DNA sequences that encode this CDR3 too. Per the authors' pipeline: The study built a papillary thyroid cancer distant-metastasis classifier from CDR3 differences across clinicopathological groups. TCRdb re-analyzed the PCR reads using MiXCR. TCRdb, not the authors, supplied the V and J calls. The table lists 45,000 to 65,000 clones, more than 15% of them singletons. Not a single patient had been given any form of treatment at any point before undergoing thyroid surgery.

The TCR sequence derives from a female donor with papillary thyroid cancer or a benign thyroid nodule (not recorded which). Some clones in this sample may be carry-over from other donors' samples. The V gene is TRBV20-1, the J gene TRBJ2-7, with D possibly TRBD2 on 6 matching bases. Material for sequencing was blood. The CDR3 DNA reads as TGCAGTGCTAGCGGGAGAGGGGCCTACGAGCAGTACTTC. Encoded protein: CSASGRGAYEQYF.